The present entry profiles one TCR beta chain with its context. The antigen remains undetermined. In the original processing: ImmunoSEQ yielded junction-only sequences lacking quality scores, so filtering differed. Here immunoSEQ multiplex PCR was the method, and the copy in TCRdb shows in-frame clones only, minus some. V and J calls plus clone size are reproduced from that table; the DNA served to infer D and trimming. Among around 2,000,000 clones listed, about 95% were seen once. The data originate from a study of shared clonotypes between healthy human individuals. Study summary: With ages of 18 to 49, the donors were a couple of women and a few men. Study-level results: Naive subsets, compared against memory subsets, generally had larger estimated richness values.

Terminally differentiated effector memory CD45RA+ cells were excluded by CCR7 positive selection of CD45RO-negative cells. This CDR3 has 13 amino acids. Deletions cut 2 bases from V and 1 base from J, with 8 bases between. Germline-derived CDR1 and CDR2 are SQVTM and ANQGSEA. Sequenced sample: naive CD8+ T cells sorted from blood. The sequence derives from a man aged 18 to 30 in good health. This chain connects TRBV29-1 to TRBJ1-1, with D unclear. CDR3 amino acids: CSVELAANTEAFF. The CDR3 DNA sequence: TGCAGCGTTGAACTGGCGGCGAACACTGAAGCTTTCTTT.